This TCR beta chain emerged from a study of CD8 T cells in ankylosing spondylitis. Findings and caveats of the study: From matched ankylosing spondylitis synovial fluid, disease-linked clones were reportedly recovered at significantly enriched levels. Disease-linked clones were CD8+ and relatively rare in peripheral blood. Some of the motif variants had earlier been found in reactive arthritis patients' fluid and blood.

Quantitative barcoded 5'-RACE was used to prepare TCR beta libraries. One entry per CDR3 protein, called by TCRdb with MiXCR from the 5' RACE reads. The sample has 180,000 or so distinct CDR3 sequences; approximately 10% are singletons. V was cut by 2 bases and J by 9 bases, with 17 bases left in between. Looked up from germline, CDR1 is MNHEY and CDR2 is SMNVEV (reference sequence). The CDR3 has 15 residues. This clonotype appeared many times. Its antigen is not known. This clonotype was obtained from a male donor with ankylosing spondylitis or in good health (not recorded which). Input material: blood, either unsorted or a sorted T cell fraction (not recorded which). The chain links TRBV27 to TRBJ2-1; D unresolved. The CDR3 DNA reads as TGTGCCAGCAGTTTAGTGCTAAATGAGATAACTGAGCAGTTCTTC. Encoded protein: CASSLVLNEITEQFF.